The 11 T cell receptor beta chains below all came from one sample that was sequenced in a study of control samples from healthy donors and cancer patients. TCRdb's table, derived via immunoSEQ multiplex PCR, lists solely in-frame clones and lacks some. The sample consists of about 86,000 clones, over 90% of them appearing once. Sequenced: blood. Receptors were obtained from a woman aged 18-30 years in good health.

V gene TRBV7-3 combines with J gene TRBJ1-4; D perhaps matches TRBD1 (6 bases). V was trimmed by 6 bases and J by 6 bases, leaving 17 bases between them. Germline loops: CDR1 SGHTA, CDR2 FQGTGA. The CDR3 extends over 15 amino acids. The CDR3 spells CASSPTGRGDEKLFF. DNA for the CDR3: TGTGCCAGCAGTCCTACAGGGAGGGGAGATGAAAAACTGTTTTTT.

This clone has only one observation. The chain employs TRBV27 and TRBJ2-1, with D uncertain. The CDR3 has 15 amino acids. V lost 5 bases and J lost 6, with 17 bases in between. Per germline, CDR1 MNHEY and CDR2 SMNVEV (reference sequence). In nucleotides, the CDR3 is TGTGCCAGCAGTATACCGGGCCCTCTGCTCAATGAGCAGTTCTTC. Translation gives CASSIPGPLLNEQFF.

V is TRBV3-1 (or the pseudogene TRBV3-2) and J is TRBJ2-1; 9 bases are shared with TRBD1. The CDR3 spans 14 residues. Germline V CDR1 and CDR2: LGHDT, YNNKEL (reference sequence). After removal of 0 bases from V and 9 bases from J, the junction contained 3 bases not matched to a gene. The chain's CDR3 is CASSQDPTGGEQFF. In DNA form, the CDR3 reads TGTGCCAGCAGCCAAGATCCGACAGGGGGTGAGCAGTTCTTC.

This chain links TRBV18 with TRBJ1-1; no clear D gene. From germline, CDR1 is KGHSH and CDR2 LQKENI. V lost 4 bases, J lost 2 bases, and 8 bases lay in between. The CDR3 loop spans 13 amino acids. This CDR3 is CASSLTVNTEAFF. In nucleotides, the CDR3 is TGTGCCAGCTCACTAACCGTTAACACTGAAGCTTTCTTT. The whole variable domain, filled in from reference TRBV18 and TRBJ1-1, reads NAGVMQNPRHLVRRRGQEARLRCSPMKGHSHVYWYRQLPEEGLKFMVYLQKENIIDESGMPKERFSAEFPKEGPSILRIQQVVRGDSAAYFCASSLTVNTEAFFGQGTRLTVV.

The chain links TRBV28 to TRBJ2-1; 13 bases match TRBD2. The CDR3 covers 14 residues. J lost 8 bases, V lost 7 bases, and 5 bases had no gene match. Germline V CDR1 and CDR2: MDHEN, SYDVKM. CDR3 sequence: CASNGLAGVDEQFF. CDR3 DNA: TGTGCCAGCAACGGACTAGCGGGAGTGGATGAGCAGTTCTTC. The full variable domain, in which reference TRBV28 and TRBJ2-1 provide the parts outside the CDR3, is DVKVTQSSRYLVKRTGEKVFLECVQDMDHENMFWYRQDPGLGLRLIYFSYDVKMKEKGDIPEGYSVSREKKERFSLILESASTNQTSMYLCASNGLAGVDEQFFGPGTRLTVL.

This chain connects TRBV2 to TRBJ1-5, with D hard to call. CDR1 and CDR2 (germline): SNHLY, FYNNEI. V was shortened by 3 bases and J by 3 bases, with 9 bases between the two germline ends. The CDR3 totals 14 residues. The CDR3 loop reads CASSEGRYNQPQHF. The CDR3 nucleotides read TGTGCCAGCAGTGAGGGGAGGTACAATCAGCCCCAGCATTTT.

CDR3 sequence: CATSTLWGTGVLWGRDEQFF. CDR3 bases: TGTGCCACCAGCACCCTTTGGGGGACAGGGGTATTGTGGGGTCGAGATGAGCAGTTCTTC. The chain is built from TRBV15 and TRBJ2-1; the match to TRBD1 covers 10 bases. This CDR3 contains 20 residues. V lost 4 bases and J lost 8; bases outside the gene matches: 23. Germline V gives CDR1 LNHNV, CDR2 YYDKDF (reference sequence).

The genes are TRBV27 and TRBJ2-1; 8 bases align to TRBD1. Germline CDR1 reads MNHEY; CDR2 reads SMNVEV (reference sequence). Trimming removed 7 bases from V and 6 bases from J; junction bases left unmatched: 14. This CDR3 spans 16 amino acids. CDR3 residues: CASTWVGRGLGNEQFF. CDR3 DNA: TGTGCCAGCACCTGGGTGGGCAGGGGGCTGGGCAATGAGCAGTTCTTC.

The chain recombines TRBV27 with TRBJ2-7, with D possibly matching TRBD1 (6 bases). The CDR3 is 14 amino acids. Germline CDR1 reads MNHEY; CDR2 reads SMNVEV (reference sequence). Deletions cut 2 bases from V and 7 bases from J, with 15 bases between. CDR3 loop: CASSLREGVGEQYF. Here the CDR3 DNA reads TGTGCCAGCAGTTTAAGAGAGGGGGTTGGGGAGCAGTACTTC.

The CDR3 loop is CASSPQTRATSLDTQYF. The CDR3 DNA follows: TGTGCCAGCAGCCCACAAACCCGGGCTACGAGCCTAGATACGCAGTATTTT. The rearrangement joins TRBV5-4 to TRBJ2-3; D is unclear. Germline values: CDR1 SGHNT, CDR2 YYREEE (reference sequence). V shed 4 bases and J shed 5 bases, with 23 bases lying between them. The CDR3 contains 17 residues.

This chain uses TRBV3-1 (or the pseudogene TRBV3-2) with TRBJ2-5; TRBD1 matches at 8 bases. The CDR3 contains 16 residues. With 2 bases clipped from V and 2 bases from J, the junction kept 7 bases outside the gene matches. Germline V CDR1 and CDR2: LGHDT, YNNKEL (reference sequence). CDR3 DNA: TGTGCCAGCAGCCAAAGGCGCGGGACAGGTCAAGAGACCCAGTACTTC. Protein sequence: CASSQRRGTGQETQYF.